This T cell receptor beta chain was recorded in a study of blood T cell repertoires in COVID-19. Study summary: COVID-19 samples, acute and convalescent, were from the United States, Italy and Spain. Sample material is recorded as cDNA or gDNA derived from T cells, B-cell-depleted T cells, or PBMCs.

Methods used by the authors: Quantification of nucleated cells was approximated via reference gene primer amplification. Data came from immunoSEQ multiplex PCR; TCRdb stores just in-frame clones and leaves some out. The V and J calls and clone size are taken from that table; D and trimming were inferred from the DNA. The sample includes around 97,000 clones, about 87% seen only once; the top ten take roughly 13%. The sample comprised peripheral blood. This sequence originates from a human donor in a cohort sampled during active or convalescent COVID-19.

The CDR3 DNA is TGTGCCATCAGTGGGGGTATAGGGACTAGCGGGGTCCGGGAGCAGTACTTC. Translating gives CAISGGIGTSGVREQYF. This chain connects TRBV10-3 to TRBJ2-7; 13 bases map to TRBD2. The germline CDR1 and CDR2 sequences are ENHRY and SYGVKD. This CDR3 comprises 17 residues. V was pared by 4 bases and J by 7 bases, with 13 bases of the junction left unmatched.